The TCR beta chain under discussion was sequenced for a study of ipilimumab plus nivolumab after autologous stem cell transplantation (dated by TCRdb to about 2021). Turning to the overall study: A median of about 5 ipilimumab doses and under ten nivolumab doses was received by trial patients. The trial enrolled patients with high-risk diffuse large B cell lymphoma, mature T cell lymphoma, or multiple myeloma undergoing autologous transplant. High-risk transplant-naive patients and patients relapsing within 3 years of a first autologous transplant were included in the myeloma cohort. The intent-to-treat population of the trial consisted of under 45 patients.

Checkpoint therapy began 14 to 28 days after autologous transplant, with ipilimumab given at 1 mg/kg intravenously on day 1 of selected weeks. Patients received nivolumab at 3 mg/kg intravenously on day 1 of weeks 1, 4, 7, 10, and every two weeks through week 26. Combined checkpoint inhibition with ipilimumab and nivolumab as consolidation after autologous stem cell transplantation was tested in a Phase Ib clinical trial. General conclusions and limits of the study: Combined checkpoint inhibition as post-transplant consolidation was concluded by the authors to appear tolerable. According to the authors, a biologic rationale for studying the approach further came from T cell receptor repertoire, regulatory T cell phenotype and gut microbiota profiles.

The library was made by the immunoSEQ multiplex PCR assay. The table comes from immuneACCESS by way of TCRdb, which keeps in-frame sequences with V and J called. Part of the clones is missing from these tables; in studies checked, under half for an unresolved V gene and the rest for unknown reasons. A total of about 6,300 clones appear in this sample, over 75% of them only once. Of the sample, roughly 5% falls within the top ten clones. From its cysteine to its phenylalanine, the CDR3 spans 14 amino acids. Only CDR3 DNA is held: 42 bases, read in frame from base 1. Between the V and J ends, shortened by 3 bases and 4 bases respectively, the junction contains 12 bases. From the germline V gene, CDR1 is SNHLY and CDR2 is FYNNEI. In regard to this clone: No cognate antigen has been identified for it. Base qualities were left out, and no much larger clone turns up one base away.

This clonotype was obtained from a female donor with multiple myeloma. The rearranged segments are TRBV2 and TRBJ2-5; the D gene is tentatively TRBD1 or TRBD2, each matching 6 bases. Sample: PBMCs, taken in a trial of ipilimumab plus nivolumab as post-transplant consolidation. The DNA sequence follows: TGTGCCAGCAGTGATTTCGGGGGCGGAGAGACCCAGTACTTC. Translation gives CASSDFGGGETQYF.